The source of this TCR beta chain is a study of cytotoxic CD8 clonotypes in ibrutinib-treated CLL. Study summary: Samples yielded averages of about 250,000 productive templates and over 90,000 productive rearrangements.

CDR1 and CDR2 from the germline V gene are SGHTA and FQGTGA. With 4 bases clipped from V and 4 bases from J, the junction kept 9 bases outside the gene matches. This CDR3 has 15 residues. The repertoire was sequenced with immunoSEQ multiplex PCR; TCRdb's copy has only in-frame clones and lacks some. The sample consists of about 250,000 clones, 70% of them appearing once. The V and J genes are TRBV7-3 and TRBJ2-5; TRBD1 agrees at 7 bases. This sequence was found in a human donor with chronic lymphocytic leukemia. Here the sequenced sample was PBMCs, taken after 24 months of ibrutinib treatment. The CDR3 coding sequence is TGTGCCAGCAGCTCGACAGGGTCCTCCGGAGAGACCCAGTACTTC. It specifies CASSSTGSSGETQYF.